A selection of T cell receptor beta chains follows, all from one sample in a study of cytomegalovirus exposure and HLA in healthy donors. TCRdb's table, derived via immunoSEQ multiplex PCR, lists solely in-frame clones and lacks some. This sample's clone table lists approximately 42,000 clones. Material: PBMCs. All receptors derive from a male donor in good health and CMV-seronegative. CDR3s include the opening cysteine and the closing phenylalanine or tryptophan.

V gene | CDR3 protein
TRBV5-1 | CASRRGLAGFQETQYF
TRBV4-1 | CASSQANENIQYF
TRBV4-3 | CASSQDQVRGAGYTF
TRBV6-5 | CASSYSEISGAQYF
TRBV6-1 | CASRGQGFNYGYTF
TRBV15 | CATSREIGGRARGPYEQYF
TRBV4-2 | CASSQNLDRNTEAFF
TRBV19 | CASSLGVGPFTDTQYF
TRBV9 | CASSVDRGGYGYTF
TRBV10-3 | CAISESTGGYEQYF
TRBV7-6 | CASSLTGHSTDTQYF
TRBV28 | CASSTNAEAFF
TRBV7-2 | CASSPPLENEQFF
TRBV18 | CASSPIDSRSPGANVLTF
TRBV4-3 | CASSQRVGGETQYF
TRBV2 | CASMPLDRGETQYF
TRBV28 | CASSSTGGFGYEQYF
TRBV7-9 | CASSPTGYEQYF
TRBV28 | CASSQTGHGYTF
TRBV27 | CASSFRASGGPYEQYF
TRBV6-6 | CARGRGPTGETQYF
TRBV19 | CASTRRGLGDLHYEQYF
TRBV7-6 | CASSQNRENTGELFF
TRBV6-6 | CASSLRYDTEAFF
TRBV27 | CASRQGTNSPLHF
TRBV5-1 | CASSLGLAGPTGELFF
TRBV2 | CASRNTGVNTEAFF
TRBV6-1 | CASGPRLNTEAFF
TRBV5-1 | CASSLGAGVRMGETQYF
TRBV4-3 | CASSQITDRDSYNEQFF
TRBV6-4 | CASSDMSGTPGELFF
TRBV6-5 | CASGRREGPYEQYF
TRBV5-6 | CASSFGQAHEQYF
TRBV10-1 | CASSENPAGGPYEQYF
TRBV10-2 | CASSLDNRDGETQYF
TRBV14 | CASSQVKGRGTLLNQPQHF
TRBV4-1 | CASSPISGATNEKLFF
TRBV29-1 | CSVARRNEQFF
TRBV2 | CASSARTGGSELFF
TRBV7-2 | CASSKIAGSTGELFF
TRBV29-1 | CSVGVVQAPNYGYTF
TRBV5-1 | CASSLGTENQPQHF
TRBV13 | CASSLEADRVWGETQYF
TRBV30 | CAWSTSQGYGYTF
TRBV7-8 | CASSLEGTSYGYTF
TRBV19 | CASSRLGGRDSAYEQYF
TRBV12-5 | CASGLAWQGVEKLFF
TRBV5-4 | CASSAPQGNTEAFF
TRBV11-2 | CASTLWGPETQYF
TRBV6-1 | CASSEWEGTEAFF
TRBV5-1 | CASGLVSGSGRTQYF
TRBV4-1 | CASSTPRGPSYNEQFF
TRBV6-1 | CASSGLAGGPNEQFF
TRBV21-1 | CASSKVRDLFF
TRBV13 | CASSPRGGPSYTF
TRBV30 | CARLLTGWNYGYTF
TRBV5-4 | CASSQGRETEKLFF
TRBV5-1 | CASSPRQGHSYNEQFF
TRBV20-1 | CSARVQETQYF
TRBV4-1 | CASSHPGTGNQPQHF